This T cell receptor (beta chain) was retrieved from a study of STAT5B mutations in CD4+ large granular lymphocyte leukemia. Healthy controls were blood donor buffy coats. V was shortened by 5 bases and J by 4 bases, with 18 bases between the two germline ends. The CDR3 is 16 residues long. CDR1 is SGHAT, CDR2 FQNNGV, per germline. TCRdb's copy holds only in-frame clones and misses some; the assay was immunoSEQ multiplex PCR. The sample shows tens of thousands of clones, 75% of them seen only once. The J gene is TRBJ1-3, the V gene TRBV11-2; possibly TRBD1 for D (5 bases). The source of this sequence is a human donor in good health. The specimen sequenced was CD4+ T cells from blood buffy coats. Here the CDR3 reads CASSQSAGYVGNTIYF. The CDR3, as DNA: TGTGCCAGCAGCCAATCCGCAGGGTACGTGGGAAACACCATATATTTT.